The text below deals with one T cell receptor beta chain. 5'RACE template switching added a universal primer site and UMIs to TCR cDNA. One entry per CDR3 protein results from TCRdb running MiXCR on the 5' RACE reads. The sample lists 200,000 to 300,000 distinct CDR3 sequences; approximately 13% were seen once. J was trimmed by 6 bases and V by 4 bases; bases with no gene match: 10. Germline values: CDR1 SGHNT, CDR2 YENEEA. The CDR3 covers 17 residues. The sample is drawn from a study of T cells after yellow fever vaccination. The origin of this receptor is a man aged 30 to 39 who received the YFV17D yellow fever vaccine. This chain joins TRBV11-3 and TRBJ2-2; TRBD2 matches at 11 bases. The sequencing here drew on CD4+ T cells sorted from PBMCs, taken 45 days after the yellow fever booster vaccination. This CDR3 is CASSSRPTSGSPGELFF. The CDR3 region has the DNA TGTGCCAGCAGCTCCCGCCCAACTAGCGGGAGTCCCGGGGAGCTGTTTTTT.